The clone carrying this TCR beta chain was observed a single time. Its antigen remains unknown. The sample is drawn from a study of cytomegalovirus exposure and HLA in healthy donors. The germline V gene encodes CDR1 SGHRS and CDR2 YFSETQ. V was pared by 4 bases and J by 2 bases, with 24 bases between. The CDR3 totals 19 residues. TCRdb keeps only in-frame clones here, not all; method: immunoSEQ multiplex PCR. Found here are roughly 280,000 clones, around 86% of them singletons; the top ten hold more than 0.8%. General study findings and limits: Both high specificity and high sensitivity reportedly marked the classifier's diagnosis of cytomegalovirus status. There were about 160 TCR beta chains listed as cytomegalovirus-associated. First-cohort TCR clusters were later found to tend to co-occur in the roughly 130 validation repertoires. CMV antigen specificity was confirmed in vitro for a few CMV-associated chains.

The sequenced sample was PBMCs. V gene TRBV5-1 combines with J gene TRBJ2-2; TRBD2 might be the D (6 bases). The origin of this receptor is a young woman in good health and CMV-seronegative. The CDR3 DNA follows: TGCGCCAGCAGCGCGGAGGGGCAGACTCTTTTCCCCAACACCGGGGAGCTGTTTTTT. It specifies CASSAEGQTLFPNTGELFF.